These T cell receptor beta chains were read from a single sample in a study of blood T cell repertoires in COVID-19. TCRdb's copy holds only in-frame clones and misses some; the assay was immunoSEQ multiplex PCR. The sample contains about 150,000 clones, about 90% of which appear only once. Sequencing was performed on peripheral blood. The source of these receptors is a man aged 45-65 years with acute or convalescent COVID-19. Each CDR3 is given with its conserved first and last residue. Fields, in order: clone size, D gene, J gene, V gene, CDR3 protein, CDR3 DNA. D genes are given only for firm matches. Only some rows state a clone size, as once, few, many or a class for expanded clones.

>-|-|TRBJ1-6|TRBV28
CASSPNVNSPLHF
TGTGCCAGCAGTCCCAATGTTAATTCACCCCTCCACTTT
>-|-|TRBJ2-3|TRBV5-4
CASRNTGTDTQYF
TGTGCCAGCAGAAACACAGGGACAGATACGCAGTATTTT
>-|-|TRBJ1-1|TRBV6-5
CASSYSSSGVEAFF
TGTGCCAGCAGTTACTCGAGTTCAGGGGTTGAAGCTTTCTTT
>-|-|TRBJ2-7|TRBV11-2
CASSFVGAYEQYF
TGTGCCAGCAGCTTTGTCGGGGCCTACGAGCAGTACTTC
>few|-|TRBJ1-5|TRBV7-6
CASSESGVNQPQHF
TGTGCCAGCAGCGAATCAGGGGTAAATCAGCCCCAGCATTTT
>-|-|TRBJ2-1|TRBV2
CASIPTVTHEQFF
TGTGCCAGCATCCCAACTGTTACCCATGAGCAGTTCTTC
>-|-|TRBJ1-2|TRBV29-1
CSAHGPAGGYTF
TGCAGCGCCCACGGGCCCGCGGGTGGCTACACCTTC
>-|-|TRBJ2-2|TRBV4-1
CASSQAPPRGGLDTGELFF
TGCGCCAGCAGCCAAGCTCCTCCGAGGGGGGGCCTAGATACCGGGGAGCTGTTTTTT
>once|TRBD1|TRBJ1-1|TRBV28
CASSWDRENTEAFF
TGTGCCAGCAGTTGGGACAGAGAAAACACTGAAGCTTTCTTT
>-|TRBD1|TRBJ1-5|TRBV7-2
CASSSGQGNQPQHF
TGTGCCAGCAGCTCCGGACAGGGCAATCAGCCCCAGCATTTT
>-|-|TRBJ2-2|TRBV4-2
CASSQDVRSGELFF
TGTGCCAGCAGCCAAGATGTCAGATCCGGGGAGCTGTTTTTT
>-|TRBD1|TRBJ1-2|TRBV5-5
CASSSGGQGLVRNYGYTF
TGTGCCAGCAGCTCTGGTGGACAGGGGTTGGTGCGGAACTATGGCTACACCTTC
>once|-|TRBJ2-2|TRBV21-1
CASSKQLAGGYTGELFF
TGTGCCAGCAGCAAACAACTAGCGGGAGGGTACACCGGGGAGCTGTTTTTT
>-|TRBD1|TRBJ1-1|TRBV5-1
CASSLEPGQGRTEAFF
TGCGCCAGCAGCTTGGAGCCCGGACAGGGGAGAACTGAAGCTTTCTTT
>few|TRBD2|TRBJ2-7|TRBV14
CASSQLAGDYEQYF
TGTGCCAGCAGCCAATTAGCGGGAGACTACGAGCAGTACTTC
>-|-|TRBJ2-2|TRBV29-1
CSARGLSNTGELFF
TGCAGCGCCCGGGGACTTTCGAACACCGGGGAGCTGTTTTTT
>once|-|TRBJ2-7|TRBV11-2
CASSLGHSSYEQYF
TGTGCCAGCAGCTTAGGGCACAGCTCCTACGAGCAGTACTTC
>-|-|TRBJ1-2|TRBV3-1/TRBV3-2
CASSQGGEELLYGYTF
TGTGCCAGCAGCCAGGGTGGAGAGGAGCTACTCTATGGCTACACCTTC
>once|TRBD2|TRBJ2-3|TRBV7-2
CASSPRLAGAFGTDTQYF
TGTGCCAGCAGCCCTCGACTAGCGGGAGCCTTTGGCACAGATACGCAGTATTTT
>-|TRBD1|TRBJ1-5|TRBV10-3
CAAQGANQPQHF
TGTGCCGCACAGGGGGCTAATCAGCCCCAGCATTTT
>-|-|TRBJ2-1|TRBV6-2/TRBV6-3
CASSYQGSYNEQFF
TGTGCCAGCAGTTATCAGGGTTCCTACAATGAGCAGTTCTTC
>-|TRBD2|TRBJ2-7|TRBV7-9
CASSLGGRNPYEQYF
TGTGCCAGCAGCTTAGGCGGGAGGAATCCCTACGAGCAGTACTTC
>-|TRBD2|TRBJ2-1|TRBV4-1
CASSRTGTSGGYNEQFF
TGCGCCAGCAGCCGAACCGGGACTAGCGGGGGGTACAATGAGCAGTTCTTC
>once|TRBD2|TRBJ2-1|TRBV6-6
CASSKVAGVGYNEQFF
TGTGCCAGCAGTAAAGTAGCGGGAGTTGGCTACAATGAGCAGTTCTTC
>-|-|TRBJ2-5|TRBV7-2
CASSLGALKPQYF
TGTGCCAGCAGCTTAGGGGCCCTAAAGCCCCAGTACTTC
>-|-|TRBJ1-5|TRBV6-6
CASQVLPQRPQHF
TGTGCCAGCCAAGTCCTCCCACAGAGGCCCCAGCATTTT
>once|TRBD2|TRBJ2-4|TRBV7-3
CASSLTSGAGKNIQYF
TGTGCCAGCAGCTTGACTAGCGGGGCGGGGAAAAACATTCAGTACTTC
>-|-|TRBJ1-1|TRBV27
CASSSGSNTEAFF
TGTGCCAGCAGTTCAGGCTCGAACACTGAAGCTTTCTTT
>-|-|TRBJ2-3|TRBV4-1
CASSQDPAEDTQYF
TGCGCCAGCAGCCAAGATCCGGCGGAAGATACGCAGTATTTT
>once|-|TRBJ1-5|TRBV7-2
CASSLGGGGNQPQHF
TGTGCCAGCAGCTTAGGGGGCGGGGGCAATCAGCCCCAGCATTTT
>-|TRBD2|TRBJ2-1|TRBV29-1
CSSSLGTSGYNEQFF
TGCAGCTCCTCCCTCGGGACTAGCGGATACAATGAGCAGTTCTTC
>-|-|TRBJ1-1|TRBV7-9
CASSLDTLNTEAFF
TGTGCCAGCAGCTTGGACACTCTAAACACTGAAGCTTTCTTT
>-|-|TRBJ2-1|TRBV7-9
CASSSVRQSNEQFF
TGTGCCAGCAGCAGCGTCAGACAGAGCAATGAGCAGTTCTTC
>-|-|TRBJ2-2|TRBV9
CASSVQGTDTGELFF
TGTGCCAGCAGCGTACAGGGTACGGACACCGGGGAGCTGTTTTTT
>-|-|TRBJ2-7|TRBV5-1
CASSLQGPYEQYF
TGCGCCAGCAGCTTACAGGGTCCCTACGAGCAGTACTTC
>-|TRBD2|TRBJ2-7|TRBV19
CASSVYLSGSYEQYF
TGTGCCAGTAGTGTCTACTTGAGCGGGAGCTACGAGCAGTACTTC
>-|TRBD1|TRBJ1-6|TRBV5-4
CASSPTDRDNSPLHF
TGTGCCAGCAGCCCGACGGACAGGGATAATTCACCCCTCCACTTT
>once|-|TRBJ1-1|TRBV6-5
CASSYSRIPGNTEAFF
TGTGCCAGCAGTTACTCGCGAATTCCTGGGAACACTGAAGCTTTCTTT
>-|-|TRBJ2-1|TRBV9
CASSVGGAGAWYEQFF
TGTGCCAGCAGCGTAGGAGGGGCGGGGGCTTGGTATGAGCAGTTCTTC
>-|-|TRBJ2-2|TRBV18
CASSSSQAWTGELFF
TGTGCCAGCTCAAGTAGCCAAGCATGGACCGGGGAGCTGTTTTTT
>-|-|TRBJ2-6|TRBV4-2
CASSPAGISGANVLTF
TGTGCCAGCAGCCCAGCAGGGATCTCTGGGGCCAACGTCCTGACTTTC
>once|-|TRBJ2-5|TRBV7-8
CASSLVFPRPGAKVETQYF
TGTGCCAGCAGCTTAGTGTTCCCTCGGCCAGGGGCGAAAGTAGAGACCCAGTACTTC
>-|-|TRBJ1-1|TRBV30
CAWTRGGDNTEAFF
TGTGCCTGGACCCGTGGAGGGGACAACACTGAAGCTTTCTTT
>-|TRBD1|TRBJ2-3|TRBV27
CASRRQGVDTQYF
TGTGCCAGCAGACGACAGGGGGTAGATACGCAGTATTTT
>few|TRBD2|TRBJ2-1|TRBV5-1
CASSPRTGSGGYNEQFF
TGCGCCAGCAGCCCGCGAACAGGAAGCGGGGGATACAATGAGCAGTTCTTC
>-|TRBD1|TRBJ1-5|TRBV6-2/TRBV6-3
CASSTRQGSQPQHF
TGTGCCAGCAGTACCAGACAGGGAAGTCAGCCCCAGCATTTT
>-|TRBD1|TRBJ1-6|TRBV7-9
CASSRGQGDSPLHF
TGTGCCAGCAGCCGCGGACAGGGAGACTCACCCCTCCACTTT
>once|-|TRBJ1-2|TRBV6-1
CASSEKTSRNYGYTF
TGTGCCAGCAGTGAAAAGACATCCAGAAACTATGGCTACACCTTC
>-|TRBD1|TRBJ1-2|TRBV9
CASRHPYEYGTGSYGYTF
TGTGCCAGCCGCCATCCTTATGAATACGGGACAGGTTCCTATGGCTACACCTTC
>-|-|TRBJ2-5|TRBV12-3/TRBV12-4
CASMDSRAETQYF
TGTGCCAGCATGGACAGTCGTGCAGAGACCCAGTACTTC
>-|TRBD2|TRBJ2-1|TRBV4-2
CASSHLGEGLARLKTYNEQFF
TGTGCCAGCAGCCACCTAGGGGAGGGACTAGCGCGCCTGAAGACCTACAATGAGCAGTTCTTC